These T cell receptor beta chains were read from a single sample in a study of T-cell memory formation after mild COVID-19. TCRdb independently ran MiXCR on the 5' RACE reads; one entry per CDR3 protein. The table lists tens of thousands of distinct CDR3 sequences, 7.3% of them singletons. Sequenced input: PBMCs or a T cell subset sorted from them (not recorded which). The source is a man aged 18 to 29 who had mild COVID-19 (a few samples of this study predate the infection). Cell type and time point are not known. Each CDR3 is given with its conserved first and last residue. D genes are given only for firm matches. The size field is filled for only some rows; it gives once, few, many or a size class.

CDR3	DNA	D	V	J	size
CASSLGDRENEKLFF	TGTGCCAGCAGCTTAGGGGACAGGGAGAATGAAAAACTGTTTTTT	TRBD1	TRBV7-9	TRBJ1-4	few
CASSAGHLKVGELFF	TGTGCCAGCAGCGCGGGACACCTGAAGGTCGGGGAGCTGTTTTTT	.	TRBV7-2	TRBJ2-2	.
CASSLTSGEETQYF	TGTGCCAGCAGCTTGACTAGCGGGGAGGAGACCCAGTACTTC	TRBD2	TRBV7-2	TRBJ2-5	few
CASSFDSGDTQYF	TGTGCCAGCAGCTTCGACTCGGGGGATACGCAGTATTTT	.	TRBV5-4	TRBJ2-3	.
CASSLGAVSGNTIYF	TGTGCCAGCAGCTTAGGGGCAGTCTCTGGAAACACCATATATTTT	.	TRBV7-9	TRBJ1-3	.
CASSLDRTGYNEQFF	TGTGCCAGCAGCTTAGATCGGACAGGGTACAATGAGCAGTTCTTC	TRBD1	TRBV11-2	TRBJ2-1	many
CASSLGGHFQETQYF	TGCGCCAGCAGCTTAGGGGGACACTTCCAAGAGACCCAGTACTTC	.	TRBV5-1	TRBJ2-5	few
CASSSTDRNTEAFF	TGTGCCAGCAGTTCCACCGACAGAAACACTGAAGCTTTCTTT	.	TRBV12-3/TRBV12-4	TRBJ1-1	.
CASSHGQLGTQYF	TGTGCCAGCAGTCACGGCCAGCTAGGGACCCAGTACTTC	.	TRBV12-3/TRBV12-4	TRBJ2-5	few
CASTTSDGPYEQYF	TGTGCCAGCACCACCTCGGACGGACCCTACGAGCAGTACTTC	.	TRBV12-3/TRBV12-4	TRBJ2-7	many
CASSLADAVKYF	TGTGCCAGCAGCTTAGCGGACGCGGTTAAGTACTTC	.	TRBV11-1	TRBJ2-4	few
CASSLDLNIVEHGTQYF	TGTGCCAGCAGCTTAGACCTAAATATAGTGGAACACGGGACCCAGTACTTC	.	TRBV7-2	TRBJ2-5	many
CASSLNRGYEQYF	TGTGCCAGCAGTCTTAACAGGGGCTACGAGCAGTACTTC	TRBD1	TRBV11-2	TRBJ2-7	.
CASSLARGLFDDQYF	TGCGCCAGCAGCTTGGCCCGGGGGCTTTTCGACGATCAGTACTTC	.	TRBV5-1	TRBJ2-7	.
CASSLERQANTGELFF	TGCGCCAGCAGCTTGGAACGACAGGCTAACACCGGGGAGCTGTTTTTT	.	TRBV5-1	TRBJ2-2	many
CASSQPSLRGSPLHF	TGTGCCAGCAGCCAGCCCAGCCTGAGGGGCTCACCCCTCCACTTT	.	TRBV3-1	TRBJ1-6	.
CATGDSPTTQYF	TGTGCCACCGGTGACAGCCCAACAACCCAGTACTTC	.	TRBV6-2/TRBV6-3	TRBJ2-5	.
CASKFGRGTPSTDTQYF	TGCGCCAGCAAGTTTGGGCGGGGAACCCCGAGCACAGATACGCAGTATTTT	.	TRBV5-1	TRBJ2-3	many
CASSLAGRSTGELFF	TGCGCCAGCAGCTTGGCCGGCAGGTCCACCGGGGAGCTGTTTTTT	.	TRBV5-1	TRBJ2-2	few
CASSPVGLAGGDTQYF	TGTGCCAGCAGCCCGGTTGGACTAGCGGGGGGAGATACGCAGTATTTT	TRBD2	TRBV7-3	TRBJ2-3	few
CASSEQGATDTQYF	TGTGCCAGCAGTGAACAGGGGGCCACAGATACGCAGTATTTT	TRBD1	TRBV7-9	TRBJ2-3	few
CASSVGPGGETQYF	TGTGCCAGCAGCGTAGGGCCGGGGGGAGAGACCCAGTACTTC	TRBD2	TRBV9	TRBJ2-5	few
CAIRNREHGYGYTF	TGTGCCATCAGAAACAGGGAGCACGGCTATGGCTACACCTTC	.	TRBV10-3	TRBJ1-2	.
CAIKGTTEETQYF	TGTGCCATCAAAGGGACCACGGAGGAGACCCAGTACTTC	.	TRBV10-3	TRBJ2-5	.
CASSLNRVETQYF	TGTGCCAGCAGCTTGAACAGGGTGGAGACCCAGTACTTC	.	TRBV5-6	TRBJ2-5	.
CASSQEGQNEKLFF	TGCGCCAGCAGCCAAGAAGGACAGAATGAAAAACTGTTTTTT	.	TRBV4-1	TRBJ1-4	.
CASSPGLQGASGTEAFF	TGTGCCAGCTCACCAGGTCTGCAGGGGGCGAGCGGGACTGAAGCTTTCTTT	TRBD1	TRBV18	TRBJ1-1	few
CASSTRTSGGTEAFF	TGCGCCAGCAGCACTCGGACCTCTGGAGGGACTGAAGCTTTCTTT	.	TRBV5-1	TRBJ1-1	few
CASSQQGIGSGYTF	TGCGCCAGCAGCCAACAGGGGATCGGTTCTGGCTACACCTTC	.	TRBV4-3	TRBJ1-2	few
CATSRDRGNQPQHF	TGTGCCACCAGCAGAGATCGGGGCAATCAGCCCCAGCATTTT	.	TRBV15	TRBJ1-5	.
CASRSGLAGEAPGELFF	TGTGCAAGTCGCTCGGGACTAGCGGGGGAGGCCCCCGGGGAGCTGTTTTTT	.	TRBV12-2	TRBJ2-2	few
CASKGGHMNTEAFF	TGTGCCAGCAAGGGGGGACACATGAACACTGAAGCTTTCTTT	.	TRBV12-3/TRBV12-4	TRBJ1-1	few
CASSLADSYNSPLHF	TGTGCCAGCAGCTTAGCGGACAGCTATAATTCACCCCTCCACTTT	.	TRBV7-9	TRBJ1-6	few
CATRWDRETYEQYF	TGTGCCACCAGATGGGACAGGGAGACCTACGAGCAGTACTTC	TRBD1	TRBV24-1	TRBJ2-7	.
CASSQGRNTGELFF	TGCGCCAGCAGCCAAGGAAGGAACACCGGGGAGCTGTTTTTT	.	TRBV4-3	TRBJ2-2	.
CASRLAGAGNTGELFF	TGTGCCAGCAGATTAGCGGGAGCTGGAAACACCGGGGAGCTGTTTTTT	TRBD2	TRBV6-2/TRBV6-3	TRBJ2-2	few
CASSTRGGRDIQYF	TGTGCCAGCAGCACCAGGGGGGGCAGGGACATTCAGTACTTC	.	TRBV2	TRBJ2-4	few
CASSPTRANTEAFF	TGTGCCAGTAGTCCCACGAGAGCAAACACTGAAGCTTTCTTT	.	TRBV19	TRBJ1-1	.
CASSTRGRETQYF	TGTGCCAGCAGCACCCGGGGAAGGGAGACCCAGTACTTC	.	TRBV7-9	TRBJ2-5	many
CASSRARKETQYF	TGTGCCAGCAGCCGAGCTAGAAAAGAGACCCAGTACTTC	.	TRBV4-2	TRBJ2-5	few
CASSLAGQGTGELFF	TGTGCCAGCAGCTTAGCAGGGCAAGGCACCGGGGAGCTGTTTTTT	.	TRBV7-2	TRBJ2-2	many
CSATRIDSYTGELFF	TGCAGTGCTACCCGAATCGACAGCTACACCGGGGAGCTGTTTTTT	.	TRBV20-1	TRBJ2-2	few
CATSDRITDTQYF	TGTGCCACCAGTGACCGAATTACAGATACGCAGTATTTT	.	TRBV24-1	TRBJ2-3	.
CSALTQFLVNTQYF	TGCAGTGCACTGACACAGTTTCTTGTGAATACGCAGTATTTT	.	TRBV20-1	TRBJ2-3	few
CASRLTTGGISSTEAFF	TGTGCCAGCAGACTTACGACAGGGGGGATATCAAGCACTGAAGCTTTCTTT	TRBD1	TRBV6-6	TRBJ1-1	.
CASSGHGQETQYF	TGTGCCAGCAGCGGACACGGACAAGAGACCCAGTACTTC	.	TRBV3-1	TRBJ2-5	few